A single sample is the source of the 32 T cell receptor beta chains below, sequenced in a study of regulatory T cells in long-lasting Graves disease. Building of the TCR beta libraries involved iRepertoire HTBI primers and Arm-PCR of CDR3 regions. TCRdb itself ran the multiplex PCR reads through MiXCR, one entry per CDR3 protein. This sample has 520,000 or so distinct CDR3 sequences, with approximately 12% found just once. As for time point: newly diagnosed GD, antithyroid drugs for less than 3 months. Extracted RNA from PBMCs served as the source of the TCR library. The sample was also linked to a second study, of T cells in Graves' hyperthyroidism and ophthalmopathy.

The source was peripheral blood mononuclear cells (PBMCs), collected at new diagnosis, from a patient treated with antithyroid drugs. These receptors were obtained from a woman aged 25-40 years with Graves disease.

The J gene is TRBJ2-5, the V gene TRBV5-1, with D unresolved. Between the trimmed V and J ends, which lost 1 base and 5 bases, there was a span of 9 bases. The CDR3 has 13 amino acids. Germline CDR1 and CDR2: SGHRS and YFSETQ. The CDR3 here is CASSLLRWETQYF. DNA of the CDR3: TGCGCCAGCAGCTTGCTTCGTTGGGAGACCCAGTACTTC.

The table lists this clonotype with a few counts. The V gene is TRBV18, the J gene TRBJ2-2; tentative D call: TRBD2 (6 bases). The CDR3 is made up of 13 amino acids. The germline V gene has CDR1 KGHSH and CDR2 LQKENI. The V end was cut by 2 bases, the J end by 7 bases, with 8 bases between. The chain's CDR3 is CASSPKEGGELFF. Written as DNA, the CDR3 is TGTGCCAGCTCACCAAAGGAGGGCGGGGAGCTGTTTTTT.

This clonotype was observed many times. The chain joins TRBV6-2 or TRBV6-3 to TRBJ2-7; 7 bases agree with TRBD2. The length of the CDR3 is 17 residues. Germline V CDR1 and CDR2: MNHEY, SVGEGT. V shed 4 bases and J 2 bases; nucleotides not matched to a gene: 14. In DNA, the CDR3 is TGTGCCAGCAGTTCCCCAGCGGGATCCCAGCAGCCCTACGAGCAGTACTTC. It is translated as CASSSPAGSQQPYEQYF.

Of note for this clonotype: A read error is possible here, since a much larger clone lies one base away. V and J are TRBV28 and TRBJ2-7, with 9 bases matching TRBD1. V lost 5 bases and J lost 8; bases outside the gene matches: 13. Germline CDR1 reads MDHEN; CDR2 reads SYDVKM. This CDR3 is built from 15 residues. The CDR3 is CASSPLGTGPSKQYF. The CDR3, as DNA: TGTGCCAGCAGTCCCTTGGGGACAGGGCCCAGCAAGCAGTACTTC.

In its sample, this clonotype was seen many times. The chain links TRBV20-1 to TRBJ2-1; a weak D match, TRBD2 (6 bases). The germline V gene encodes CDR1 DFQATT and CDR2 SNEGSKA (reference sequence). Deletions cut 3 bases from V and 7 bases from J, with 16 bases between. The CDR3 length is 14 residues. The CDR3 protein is CSARPLAITNEQFF. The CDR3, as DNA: TGCAGTGCTAGGCCGCTAGCGATCACAAATGAGCAGTTCTTC.

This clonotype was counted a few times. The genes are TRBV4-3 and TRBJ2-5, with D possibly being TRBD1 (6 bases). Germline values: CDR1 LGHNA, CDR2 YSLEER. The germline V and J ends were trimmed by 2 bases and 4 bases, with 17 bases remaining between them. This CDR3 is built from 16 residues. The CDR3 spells CASSQQGQGRVETQYF. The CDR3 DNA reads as TGCGCCAGCAGCCAACAGGGGCAGGGAAGGGTAGAGACCCAGTACTTC.

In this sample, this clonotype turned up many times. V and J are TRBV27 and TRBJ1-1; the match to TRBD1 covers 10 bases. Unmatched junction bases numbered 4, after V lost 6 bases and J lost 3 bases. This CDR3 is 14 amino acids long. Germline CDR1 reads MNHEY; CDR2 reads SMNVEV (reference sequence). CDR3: CASSPDRGYTEAFF. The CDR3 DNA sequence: TGTGCCAGCAGCCCGGACAGGGGGTACACTGAAGCTTTCTTT.

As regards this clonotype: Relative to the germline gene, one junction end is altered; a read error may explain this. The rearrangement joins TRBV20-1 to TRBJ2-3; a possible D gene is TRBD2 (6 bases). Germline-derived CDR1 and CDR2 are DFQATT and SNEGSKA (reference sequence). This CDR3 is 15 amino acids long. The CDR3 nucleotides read TGCAGTGTTAGACGGGCTAGCGTGAGCACAGATACGCAGTATTTT. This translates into CSVRRASVSTDTQYF.

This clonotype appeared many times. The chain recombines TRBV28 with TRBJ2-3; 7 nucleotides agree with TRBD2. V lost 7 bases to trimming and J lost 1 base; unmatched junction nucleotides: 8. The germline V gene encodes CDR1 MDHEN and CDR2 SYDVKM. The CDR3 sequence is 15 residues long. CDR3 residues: CASTAGLVGTDTQYF. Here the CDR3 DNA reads TGTGCCAGCACCGCCGGACTAGTCGGCACAGATACGCAGTATTTT.

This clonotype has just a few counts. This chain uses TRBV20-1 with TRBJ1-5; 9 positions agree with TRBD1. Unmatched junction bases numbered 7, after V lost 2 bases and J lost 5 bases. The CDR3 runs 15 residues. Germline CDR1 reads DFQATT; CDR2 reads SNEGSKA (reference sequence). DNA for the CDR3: TGCAGTGCTAGAAATACAGGGGGCAGGGATCAGCCCCAGCATTTT. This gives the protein CSARNTGGRDQPQHF.

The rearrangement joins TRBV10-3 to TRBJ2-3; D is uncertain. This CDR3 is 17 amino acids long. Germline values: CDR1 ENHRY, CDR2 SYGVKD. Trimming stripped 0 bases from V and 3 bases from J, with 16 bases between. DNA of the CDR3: TGTGCCATCAGTGAGTCGGTTGATGGTTATGGGACAGATACGCAGTATTTT. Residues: CAISESVDGYGTDTQYF.

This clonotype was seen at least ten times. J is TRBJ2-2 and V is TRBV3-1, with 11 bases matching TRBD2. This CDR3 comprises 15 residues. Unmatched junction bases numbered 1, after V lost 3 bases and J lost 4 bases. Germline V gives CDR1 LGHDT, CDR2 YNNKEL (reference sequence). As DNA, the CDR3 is TGTGCCAGCAGCCACCTAGCGGGAGGCACCGGGGAGCTGTTTTTT. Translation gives CASSHLAGGTGELFF. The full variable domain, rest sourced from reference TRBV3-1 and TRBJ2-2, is DTAVSQTPKYLVTQMGNDKSIKCEQNLGHDTMYWYKQDSKKFLKIMFSYNNKELIINETVPNRFSPKSPDKAHLNLHINSLELGDSAVYFCASSHLAGGTGELFFGEGSRLTVL.

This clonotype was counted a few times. This CDR3 reads CASSARASLSTDTQYF. The CDR3 DNA reads as TGTGCCAGTAGTGCCAGGGCCTCCCTGAGCACAGATACGCAGTATTTT. The genes are TRBV19 and TRBJ2-3, with a weak D call TRBD1 (5 bases). V was trimmed by 5 bases and J by 0 bases, leaving 15 bases between them. CDR3 length: 16 amino acids. CDR1 is LNHDA, CDR2 SQIVND, per germline (reference sequence).

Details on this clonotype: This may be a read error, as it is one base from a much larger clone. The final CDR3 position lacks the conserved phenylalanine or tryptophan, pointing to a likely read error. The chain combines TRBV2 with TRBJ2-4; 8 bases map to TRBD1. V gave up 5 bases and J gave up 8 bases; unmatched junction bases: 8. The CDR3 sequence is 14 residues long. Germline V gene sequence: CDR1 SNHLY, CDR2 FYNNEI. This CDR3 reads CASSKQGGGDIQYL. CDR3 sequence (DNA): TGTGCCAGCAGTAAACAGGGGGGTGGGGACATTCAGTACCTC.

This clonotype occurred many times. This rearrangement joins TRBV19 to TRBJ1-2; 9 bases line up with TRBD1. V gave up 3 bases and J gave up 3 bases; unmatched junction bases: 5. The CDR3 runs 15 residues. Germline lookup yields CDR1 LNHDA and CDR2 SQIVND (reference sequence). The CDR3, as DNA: TGTGCCAGTAGTATCTTAGGGACAGGGTACTATGGCTACACCTTC. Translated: CASSILGTGYYGYTF.

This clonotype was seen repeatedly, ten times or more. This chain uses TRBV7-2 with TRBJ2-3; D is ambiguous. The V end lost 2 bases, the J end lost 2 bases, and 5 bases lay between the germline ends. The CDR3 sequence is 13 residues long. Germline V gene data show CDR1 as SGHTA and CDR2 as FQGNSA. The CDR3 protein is CASSLFPTDTQYF. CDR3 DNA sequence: TGTGCCAGCAGCTTATTCCCCACAGATACGCAGTATTTT.

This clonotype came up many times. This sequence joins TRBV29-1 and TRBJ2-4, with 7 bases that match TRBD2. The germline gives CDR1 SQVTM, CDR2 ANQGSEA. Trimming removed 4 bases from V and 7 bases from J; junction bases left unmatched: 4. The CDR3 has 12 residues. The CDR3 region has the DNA TGCAGCGTTGGGGCGGGGGAGAACATTCAGTACTTC. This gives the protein CSVGAGENIQYF.

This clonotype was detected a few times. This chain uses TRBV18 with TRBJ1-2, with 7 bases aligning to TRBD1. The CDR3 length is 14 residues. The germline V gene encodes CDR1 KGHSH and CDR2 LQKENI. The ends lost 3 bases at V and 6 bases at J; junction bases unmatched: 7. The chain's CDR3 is CASSPSTGNNGYTF. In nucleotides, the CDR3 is TGTGCCAGCTCACCGTCGACAGGGAATAATGGCTACACCTTC.

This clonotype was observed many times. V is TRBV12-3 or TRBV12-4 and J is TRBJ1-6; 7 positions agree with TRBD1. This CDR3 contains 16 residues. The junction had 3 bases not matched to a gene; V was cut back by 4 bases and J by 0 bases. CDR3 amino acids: CASSSWTGSYNSPLHF. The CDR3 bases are TGTGCCAGCAGTTCTTGGACAGGCTCCTATAATTCACCCCTCCACTTT.

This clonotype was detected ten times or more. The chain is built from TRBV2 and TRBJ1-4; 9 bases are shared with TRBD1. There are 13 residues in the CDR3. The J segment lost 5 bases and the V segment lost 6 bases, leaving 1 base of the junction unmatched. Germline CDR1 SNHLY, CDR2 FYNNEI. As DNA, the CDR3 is TGTGCCAGCAGCGGGACAGGGAATGAAAAACTGTTTTTT. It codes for CASSGTGNEKLFF.

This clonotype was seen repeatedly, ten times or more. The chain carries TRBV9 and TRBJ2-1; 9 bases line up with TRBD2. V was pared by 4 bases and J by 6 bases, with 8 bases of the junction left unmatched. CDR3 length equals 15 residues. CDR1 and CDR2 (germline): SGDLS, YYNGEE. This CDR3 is CASSPYGGRANEQFF. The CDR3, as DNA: TGTGCCAGCAGCCCGTACGGCGGGAGGGCCAATGAGCAGTTCTTC.

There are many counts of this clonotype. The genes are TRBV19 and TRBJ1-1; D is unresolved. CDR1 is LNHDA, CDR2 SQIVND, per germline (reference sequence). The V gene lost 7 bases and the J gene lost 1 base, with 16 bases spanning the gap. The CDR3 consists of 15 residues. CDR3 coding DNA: TGTGCCAGTACCGCCCTCGGCGGGAGGAACACTGAAGCTTTCTTT. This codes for CASTALGGRNTEAFF.

CDR3 nucleotides: TGTGCCAGCTCACAGGACAGTTCCCCCAATCAGCCCCAGCATTTT. The encoded protein is CASSQDSSPNQPQHF. The chain couples TRBV18 to TRBJ1-5; TRBD1 might be the D (6 bases). The CDR3 is made up of 15 amino acids. Per the germline V gene, CDR1 is KGHSH and CDR2 is LQKENI. Trimming took 4 bases from V and 3 from J, leaving 13 bases between them.

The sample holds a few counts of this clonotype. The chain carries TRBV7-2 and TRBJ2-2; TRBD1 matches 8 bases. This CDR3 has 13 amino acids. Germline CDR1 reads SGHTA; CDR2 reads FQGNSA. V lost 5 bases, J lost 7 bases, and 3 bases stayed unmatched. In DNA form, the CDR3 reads TGTGCCAGCAGCCTCAGGGGGCACGGGGAGCTGTTTTTT. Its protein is CASSLRGHGELFF.

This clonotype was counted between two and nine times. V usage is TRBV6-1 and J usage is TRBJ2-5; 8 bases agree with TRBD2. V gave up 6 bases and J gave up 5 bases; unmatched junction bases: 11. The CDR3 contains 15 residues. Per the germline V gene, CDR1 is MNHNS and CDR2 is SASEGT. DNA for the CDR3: TGTGCCAGCAGCCAATACCGGCGGGAGGTGGAGACCCAGTACTTC. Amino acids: CASSQYRREVETQYF.

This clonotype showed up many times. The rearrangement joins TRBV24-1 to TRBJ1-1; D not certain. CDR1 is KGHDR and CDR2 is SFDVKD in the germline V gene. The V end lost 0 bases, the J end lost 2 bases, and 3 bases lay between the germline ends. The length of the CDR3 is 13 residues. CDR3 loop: CATSDLGNTEAFF. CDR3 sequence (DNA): TGTGCCACCAGTGATTTGGGTAACACTGAAGCTTTCTTT.

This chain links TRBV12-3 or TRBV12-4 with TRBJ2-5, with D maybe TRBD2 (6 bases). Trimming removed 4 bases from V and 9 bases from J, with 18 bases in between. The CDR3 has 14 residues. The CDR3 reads CASSWDWGAGPQYF. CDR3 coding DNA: TGTGCCAGCAGTTGGGACTGGGGTGCTGGCCCCCAGTACTTC.

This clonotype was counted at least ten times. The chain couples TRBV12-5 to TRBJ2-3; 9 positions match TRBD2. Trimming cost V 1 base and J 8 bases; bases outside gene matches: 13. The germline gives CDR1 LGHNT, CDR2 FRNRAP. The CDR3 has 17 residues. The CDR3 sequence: CASGLAKGGGRAGTQYF. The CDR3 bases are TGTGCTAGTGGTTTGGCTAAGGGCGGCGGGAGGGCCGGTACGCAGTATTTT.

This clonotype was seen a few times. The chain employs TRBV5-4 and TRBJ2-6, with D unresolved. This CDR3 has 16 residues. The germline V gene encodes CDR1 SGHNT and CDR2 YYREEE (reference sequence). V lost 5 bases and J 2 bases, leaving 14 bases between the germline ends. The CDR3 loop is CASSYDRAAGANVLTF. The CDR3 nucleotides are TGTGCCAGCAGTTATGATCGGGCGGCTGGGGCCAACGTCCTGACTTTC.

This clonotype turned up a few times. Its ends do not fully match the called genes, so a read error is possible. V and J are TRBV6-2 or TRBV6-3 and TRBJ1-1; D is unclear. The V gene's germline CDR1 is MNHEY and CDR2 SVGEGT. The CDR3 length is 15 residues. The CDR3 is CASSYYFGSNTEALF. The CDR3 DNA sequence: TGTGCCAGCAGTTACTATTTCGGATCGAACACTGAAGCTCTCTTT.

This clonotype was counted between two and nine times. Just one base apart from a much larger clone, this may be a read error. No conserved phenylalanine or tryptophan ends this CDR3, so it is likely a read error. The CDR3, as DNA: TGCAGTGCTACGGCACAGGGGGCGGTTGAAGCTTTCTCT. Translating it yields CSATAQGAVEAFS. The J gene is TRBJ1-1, the V gene TRBV20-1; TRBD1 aligns across 9 bases. Germline assignment: CDR1 DFQATT and CDR2 SNEGSKA (reference sequence). The length of the CDR3 is 13 residues. V dropped 4 bases and J dropped 7; count of bases not matched to a gene: 7.

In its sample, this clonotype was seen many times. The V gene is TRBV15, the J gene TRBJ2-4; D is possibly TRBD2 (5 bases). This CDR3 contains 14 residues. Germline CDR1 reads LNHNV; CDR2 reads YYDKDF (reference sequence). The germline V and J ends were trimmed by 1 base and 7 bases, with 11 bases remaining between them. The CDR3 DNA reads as TGTGCCACCAGCAGAGCGGGCCGGAGGAACATTCAGTACTTC. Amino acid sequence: CATSRAGRRNIQYF.